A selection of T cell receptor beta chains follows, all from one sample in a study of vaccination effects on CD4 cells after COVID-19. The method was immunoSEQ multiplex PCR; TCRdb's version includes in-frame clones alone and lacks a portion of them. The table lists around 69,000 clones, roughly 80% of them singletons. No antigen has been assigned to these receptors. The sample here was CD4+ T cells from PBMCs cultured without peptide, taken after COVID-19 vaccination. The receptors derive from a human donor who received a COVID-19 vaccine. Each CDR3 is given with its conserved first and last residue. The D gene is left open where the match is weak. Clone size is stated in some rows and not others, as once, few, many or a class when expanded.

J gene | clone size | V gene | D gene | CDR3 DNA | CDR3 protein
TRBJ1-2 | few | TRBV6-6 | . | TGTGCCAGCATACGGGACTCCGGACCCTATGGCTACACCTTC | CASIRDSGPYGYTF
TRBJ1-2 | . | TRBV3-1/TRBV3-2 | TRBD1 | TGTGCCAGCAGACAAGAACAGGGGAACTATGGCTACACCTTC | CASRQEQGNYGYTF
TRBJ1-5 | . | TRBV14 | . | TGTGCCAGCCCCCTCCCCGATAGCAATCAGCCCCAGCATTTT | CASPLPDSNQPQHF
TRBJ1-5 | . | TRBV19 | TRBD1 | TGTGCCAGTAGTATAGAGGGGGGGGACAGGAATCAACCCCAGCATTTT | CASSIEGGDRNQPQHF
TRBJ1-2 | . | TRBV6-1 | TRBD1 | TGTGCCAGCAGTGAAGCGCCAAGACAGGGATTGAGTGGCTACACCTTC | CASSEAPRQGLSGYTF
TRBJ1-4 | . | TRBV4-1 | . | TGCGCCAGCAGCAAGAGGATCCCCGAGGGGCCAAGTAATGAAAAACTGTTTTTT | CASSKRIPEGPSNEKLFF
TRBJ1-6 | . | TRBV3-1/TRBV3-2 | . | TGTGCCAGCAGCCAGGAAGGACAGTCGGGTTCACCCCTCCACTTT | CASSQEGQSGSPLHF
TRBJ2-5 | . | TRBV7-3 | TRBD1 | TGTGCCAGCAGCTGGACAGGGCAAGAGACCCAGTACTTC | CASSWTGQETQYF
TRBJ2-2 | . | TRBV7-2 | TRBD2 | TGTGCCAGCAGCCTGATCCGAGGACTAGCCGGGGAGCTGTTTTTT | CASSLIRGLAGELFF
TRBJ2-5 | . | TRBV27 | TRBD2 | TGTGCCAGCAGTTTATCGGAGGCCAGCGGGGGATTGGAGACCCAGTACTTC | CASSLSEASGGLETQYF
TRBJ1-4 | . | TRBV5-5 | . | TGTGCCAGCAGCTTGGAGGATTGGGGATTTGGTAATGAAAAACTGTTTTTT | CASSLEDWGFGNEKLFF
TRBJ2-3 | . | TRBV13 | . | TGTGCCAGCAGCTCAAACACTTTCACAGATACGCAGTATTTT | CASSSNTFTDTQYF
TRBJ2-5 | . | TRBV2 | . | TGTGCCAGCAGAGGGACCGTCCTAGGAGAGACCCAGTACTTC | CASRGTVLGETQYF
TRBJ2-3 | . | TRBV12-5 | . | TGTGCTAGTGCCCAAAGAATCAGCACAGATACGCAGTATTTT | CASAQRISTDTQYF